The clone carrying this TCR beta chain was observed at least ten times. Its antigen remains unidentified. The CDR3 is made up of 15 amino acids. Germline CDR1 and CDR2: SGHAT and FQNNGV. V lost 4 bases, J lost 3 bases, and 7 bases stayed unmatched. Indicated time point: newly diagnosed GD, antithyroid drugs for less than 3 months. Construction of the TCR library relied on RNA isolated from PBMCs. The data were obtained in a study of regulatory T cells in long-lasting Graves disease. Libraries of TCR beta came from iRepertoire HTBI primers plus Arm-PCR of CDR3 regions. From the multiplex PCR reads, TCRdb called clonotypes with MiXCR, one entry per CDR3 protein. The sample consists of 400,000 to 500,000 distinct CDR3 sequences, about a sixth of them appearing once. Findings and caveats of the study: Repertoires from persistent disease leaned toward TRBV28, TRBJ1-2 and TRBJ2-5.

This sample also belongs to another study, concerning T cells in Graves' hyperthyroidism and ophthalmopathy. As reported in that work: When the TCR CDR3 underwent first-round RT-PCR, the HTBI primer set was used.

The J gene is TRBJ1-1, the V gene TRBV11-2; 8 nucleotides align to TRBD1. This clonotype was sampled from a woman aged 25 to 39 with Graves disease. This specimen was peripheral blood mononuclear cells (PBMCs), taken at new diagnosis, from a patient treated with antithyroid drugs. CDR3 in amino acids: CASSSVGTGHTEAFF. The CDR3 DNA follows: TGTGCCAGCAGCTCGGTCGGGACAGGTCACACTGAAGCTTTCTTT.